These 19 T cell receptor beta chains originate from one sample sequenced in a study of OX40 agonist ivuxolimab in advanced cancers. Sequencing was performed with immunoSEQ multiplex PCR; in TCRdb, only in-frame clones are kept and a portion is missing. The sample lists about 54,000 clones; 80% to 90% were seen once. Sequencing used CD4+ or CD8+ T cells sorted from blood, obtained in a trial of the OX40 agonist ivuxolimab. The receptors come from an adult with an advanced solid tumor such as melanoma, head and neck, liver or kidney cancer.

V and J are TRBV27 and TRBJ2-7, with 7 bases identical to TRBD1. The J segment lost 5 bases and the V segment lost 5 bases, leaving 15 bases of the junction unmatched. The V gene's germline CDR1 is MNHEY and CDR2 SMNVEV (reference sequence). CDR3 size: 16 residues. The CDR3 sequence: CASSPLQTGAVDEQYF. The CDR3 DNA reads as TGTGCCAGCAGTCCCCTCCAAACAGGGGCGGTCGACGAGCAGTACTTC.

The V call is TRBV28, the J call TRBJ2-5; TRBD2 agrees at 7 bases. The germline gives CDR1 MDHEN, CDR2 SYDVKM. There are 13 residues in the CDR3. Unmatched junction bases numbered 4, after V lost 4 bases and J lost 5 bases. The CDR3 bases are TGTGCCAGCAGTTCTGCGGGAGTGGAGACCCAGTACTTC. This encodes CASSSAGVETQYF.

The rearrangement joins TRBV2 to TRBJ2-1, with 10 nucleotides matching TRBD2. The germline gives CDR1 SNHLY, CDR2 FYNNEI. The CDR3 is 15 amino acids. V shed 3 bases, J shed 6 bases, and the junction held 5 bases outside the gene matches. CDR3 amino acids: CASSDRSGRANEQFF. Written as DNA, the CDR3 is TGTGCCAGCAGTGATAGGAGCGGGAGGGCCAATGAGCAGTTCTTC.

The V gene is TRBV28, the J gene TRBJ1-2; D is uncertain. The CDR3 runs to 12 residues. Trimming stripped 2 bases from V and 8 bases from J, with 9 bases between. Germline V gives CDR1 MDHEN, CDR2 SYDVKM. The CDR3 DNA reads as TGTGCCAGCAGTTTAAACACTCACGGCTACACCTTC. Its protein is CASSLNTHGYTF.

CDR3 loop: CASMVADGNTIYF. CDR3 coding DNA: TGTGCCAGCATGGTCGCAGATGGAAACACCATATATTTT. This chain joins TRBV6-1 and TRBJ1-3; D call uncertain. Trimming left V 7 bases short and J 3 bases short, with 10 bases between. The V gene's germline CDR1 is MNHNS and CDR2 SASEGT. This CDR3 has 13 amino acids.

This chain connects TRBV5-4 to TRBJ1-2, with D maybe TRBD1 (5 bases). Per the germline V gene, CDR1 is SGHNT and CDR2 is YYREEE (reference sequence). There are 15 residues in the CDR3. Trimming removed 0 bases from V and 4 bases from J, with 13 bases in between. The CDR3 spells CASSLGGRETYGYTF. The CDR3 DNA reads TGTGCCAGCAGCTTGGGGGGCAGGGAGACCTATGGCTACACCTTC.

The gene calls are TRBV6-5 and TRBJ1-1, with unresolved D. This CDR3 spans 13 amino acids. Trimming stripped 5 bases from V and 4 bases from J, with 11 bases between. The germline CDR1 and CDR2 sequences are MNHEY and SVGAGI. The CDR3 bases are TGTGCCAGCAGTGCCGCCTGGGGCACTGAAGCTTTCTTT. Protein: CASSAAWGTEAFF.

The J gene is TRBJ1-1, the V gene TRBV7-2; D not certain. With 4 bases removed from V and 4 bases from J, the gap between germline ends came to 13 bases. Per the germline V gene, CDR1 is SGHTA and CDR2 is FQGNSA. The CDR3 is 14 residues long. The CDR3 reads CASSSDPLATEAFF. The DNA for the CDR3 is TGTGCCAGCAGCTCGGACCCCCTGGCCACTGAAGCTTTCTTT.

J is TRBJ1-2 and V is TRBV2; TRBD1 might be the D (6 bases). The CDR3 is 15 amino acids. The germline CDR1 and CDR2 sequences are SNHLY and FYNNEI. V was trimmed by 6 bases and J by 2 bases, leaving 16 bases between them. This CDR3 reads CASSGVRGGNYGYTF. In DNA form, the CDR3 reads TGTGCCAGCAGCGGGGTCAGGGGAGGGAACTATGGCTACACCTTC.

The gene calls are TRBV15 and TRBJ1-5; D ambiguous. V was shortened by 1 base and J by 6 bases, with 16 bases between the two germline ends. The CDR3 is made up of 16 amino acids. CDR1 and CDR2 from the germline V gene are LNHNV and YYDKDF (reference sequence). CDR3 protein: CATSRAYGDGGQPQHF. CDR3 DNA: TGTGCCACCAGCAGAGCTTACGGGGATGGTGGTCAGCCCCAGCATTTT.

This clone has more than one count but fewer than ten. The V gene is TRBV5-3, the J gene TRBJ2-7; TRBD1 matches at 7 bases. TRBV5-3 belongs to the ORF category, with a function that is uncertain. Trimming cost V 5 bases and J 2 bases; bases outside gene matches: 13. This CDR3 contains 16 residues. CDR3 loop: CARSYTGQVVAYEQYF. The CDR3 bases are TGTGCCAGAAGTTACACTGGACAGGTGGTCGCCTACGAGCAGTACTTC.

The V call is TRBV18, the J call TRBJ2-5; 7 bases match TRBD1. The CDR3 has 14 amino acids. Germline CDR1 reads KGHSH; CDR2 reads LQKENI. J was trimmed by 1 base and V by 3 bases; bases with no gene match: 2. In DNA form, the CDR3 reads TGTGCCAGCTCACCTAGGGGGCGCCAAGAGACCCAGTACTTC. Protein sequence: CASSPRGRQETQYF.

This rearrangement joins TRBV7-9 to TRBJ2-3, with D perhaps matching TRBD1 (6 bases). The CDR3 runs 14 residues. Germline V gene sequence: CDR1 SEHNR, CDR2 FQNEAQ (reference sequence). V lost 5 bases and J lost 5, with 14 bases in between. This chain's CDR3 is CASSIETGVDTQYF. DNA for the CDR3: TGTGCCAGCAGCATCGAGACAGGAGTAGATACGCAGTATTTT. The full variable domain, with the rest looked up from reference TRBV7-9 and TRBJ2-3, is DTGVSQNPRHKITKRGQNVTFRCDPISEHNRLYWYRQTLGQGPEFLTYFQNEAQLEKSRLLSDRFSAERPKGSFSTLEIQRTEQGDSAMYLCASSIETGVDTQYFGPGTRLTVL.

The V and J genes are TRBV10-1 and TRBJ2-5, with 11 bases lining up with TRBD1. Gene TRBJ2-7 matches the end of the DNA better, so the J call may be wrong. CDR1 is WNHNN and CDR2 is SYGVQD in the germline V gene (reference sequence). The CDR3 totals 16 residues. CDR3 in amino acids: CASSESMDRGPDEQYF. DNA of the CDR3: TGCGCCAGCAGTGAGTCTATGGACAGGGGGCCTGACGAGCAGTACTTC.

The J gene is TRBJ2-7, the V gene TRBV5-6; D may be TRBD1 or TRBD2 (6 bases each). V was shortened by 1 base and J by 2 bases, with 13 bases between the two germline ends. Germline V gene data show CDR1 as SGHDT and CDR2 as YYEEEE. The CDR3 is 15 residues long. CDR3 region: CASSLRGDGAYEQYF. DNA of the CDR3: TGTGCCAGCAGCTTGAGGGGGGACGGAGCCTACGAGCAGTACTTC.

CDR3 in amino acids: CASSLGGKLNTEAFF. The DNA of the CDR3 is TGTGCCAGCAGTTTGGGAGGGAAGTTAAACACTGAAGCTTTCTTT. The rearrangement links TRBV28 to TRBJ1-1; the D is unclear. CDR3 length: 15 residues. The germline gives CDR1 MDHEN, CDR2 SYDVKM. V was pared by 3 bases and J by 2 bases, with 13 bases between.

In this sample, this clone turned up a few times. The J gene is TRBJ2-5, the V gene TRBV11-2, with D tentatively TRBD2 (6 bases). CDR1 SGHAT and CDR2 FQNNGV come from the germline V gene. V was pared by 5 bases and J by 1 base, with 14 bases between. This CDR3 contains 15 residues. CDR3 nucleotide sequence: TGTGCCAGCAGCCTTCGCGGGGAATCCCAAGAGACCCAGTACTTC. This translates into CASSLRGESQETQYF. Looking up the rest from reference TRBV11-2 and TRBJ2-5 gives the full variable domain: EAGVAQSPRYKIIEKRQSVAFWCNPISGHATLYWYQQILGQGPKLLIQFQNNGVVDDSQLPKDRFSAERLKGVDSTLKIQPAKLEDSAVYLCASSLRGESQETQYFGPGTRLLVL.

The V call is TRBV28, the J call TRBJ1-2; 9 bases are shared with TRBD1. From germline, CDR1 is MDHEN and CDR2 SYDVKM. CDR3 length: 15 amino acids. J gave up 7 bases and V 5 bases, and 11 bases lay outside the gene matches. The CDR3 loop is CASSPTGTGIIGYTF. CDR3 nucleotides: TGTGCCAGCAGTCCGACCGGGACAGGGATTATTGGCTACACCTTC.

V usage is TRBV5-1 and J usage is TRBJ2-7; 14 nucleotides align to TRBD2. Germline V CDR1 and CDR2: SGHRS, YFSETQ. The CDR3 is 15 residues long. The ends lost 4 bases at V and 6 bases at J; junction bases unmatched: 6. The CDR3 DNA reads TGCGCCAGCAGCACAGGACTAGCGGGAGGAATCGAGCAGTACTTC. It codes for CASSTGLAGGIEQYF. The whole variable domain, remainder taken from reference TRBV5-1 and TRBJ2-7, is KAGVTQTPRYLIKTRGQQVTLSCSPISGHRSVSWYQQTPGQGLQFLFEYFSETQRNKGNFPGRFSGRQFSNSRSEMNVSTLELGDSALYLCASSTGLAGGIEQYFGPGTRLTVT.